This T cell receptor beta chain was identified during a study of early T cells in non-severe SARS-CoV-2 infection. Study-level results: VDJdb matching, biased toward anti-spike CD8 responses, missed private and CD4 specificities.

On this clonotype: Its antigen is unknown.

Trimming cost V 3 bases and J 5 bases; bases outside gene matches: 7. The CDR3 runs 14 residues. Germline CDR1 and CDR2: GTSNPN and SVGIG (reference sequence). TCRdb independently ran MiXCR on the 5' RACE reads; one entry per CDR3 protein. The sample shows about 99,000 distinct CDR3 sequences, about 15% of them seen only once. The receptor was isolated from an adult who was a healthcare worker with PCR-confirmed SARS-CoV-2 infection or an uninfected control (not recorded which). J is TRBJ2-7 and V is TRBV30; 10 positions agree with TRBD1. The sample comprised whole blood. CDR3 bases: TGTGCCTGGAGCCTGACAGGGGGCGCGAACGAGCAGTACTTC. Translation: CAWSLTGGANEQYF.